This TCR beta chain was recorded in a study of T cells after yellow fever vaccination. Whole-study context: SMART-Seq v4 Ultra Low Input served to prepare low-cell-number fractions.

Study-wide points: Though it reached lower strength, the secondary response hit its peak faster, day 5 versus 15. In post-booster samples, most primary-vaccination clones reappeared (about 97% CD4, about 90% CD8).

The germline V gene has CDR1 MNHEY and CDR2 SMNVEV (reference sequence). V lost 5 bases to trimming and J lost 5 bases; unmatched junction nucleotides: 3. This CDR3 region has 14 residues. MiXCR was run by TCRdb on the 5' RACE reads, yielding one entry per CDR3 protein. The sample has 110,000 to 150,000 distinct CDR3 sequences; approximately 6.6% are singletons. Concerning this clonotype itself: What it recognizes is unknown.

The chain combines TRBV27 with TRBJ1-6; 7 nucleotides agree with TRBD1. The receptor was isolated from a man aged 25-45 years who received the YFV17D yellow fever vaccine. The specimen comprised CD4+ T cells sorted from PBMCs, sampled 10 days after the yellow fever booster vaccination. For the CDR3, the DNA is TGTGCCAGCAGTGGTGACAGGGATAATTCACCCCTCCACTTT. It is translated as CASSGDRDNSPLHF.